A single sample gave rise to the 7 T cell receptor beta chains below, sequenced in a study of blood T cells in healthy people across ages. The use of a sample-barcoded 5' primer and a J-beta primer mix characterized a second PCR of 7 to 11 cycles. A single record per CDR3 protein comes from TCRdb applying MiXCR to the 5' RACE reads. This sample yields more than 1,400,000 distinct CDR3 sequences, of which 35% to 45% are seen a single time; 7.9% belongs to the top ten. Sequenced material: blood. The receptors were sampled from a woman under 30 in good health.

V is TRBV5-6 and J is TRBJ2-7, with 10 bases aligning to TRBD2. V was pared by 4 bases and J by 4 bases, with 5 bases of the junction left unmatched. Per the germline V gene, CDR1 is SGHDT and CDR2 is YYEEEE. The CDR3 has 14 amino acids. The DNA of the CDR3 is TGTGCCAGCAGCATTGGTAGCGGGGGGTACGAGCAGTACTTC. Its protein is CASSIGSGGYEQYF.

V gene TRBV13 combines with J gene TRBJ2-5; D is unclear. Germline V gives CDR1 PRHDT, CDR2 FYEKMQ (reference sequence). This CDR3 is built from 16 residues. The V end was cut by 7 bases, the J end by 5 bases, with 23 bases between. As DNA, the CDR3 is TGTGCCAGCACCACCTCTGAGGCTCCCAGGTGGGAGACCCAGTACTTC. It is translated as CASTTSEAPRWETQYF.

The chain joins TRBV15 to TRBJ2-3; the match to TRBD1 covers 7 bases. The CDR3 has 16 residues. Germline values: CDR1 LNHNV, CDR2 YYDKDF (reference sequence). Trimming at V came to 3 bases and at J to 2 bases, leaving 8 bases not matched to a gene. CDR3 in amino acids: CATSSRDRRSTDTQYF. The CDR3 DNA sequence: TGTGCCACCAGCAGCCGGGACAGAAGATCCACAGATACGCAGTATTTT.

This clonotype was seen more than once but under ten times. The chain is built from TRBV5-1 and TRBJ2-3; TRBD1 might be the D (6 bases). The CDR3 sequence is 16 residues long. V lost 0 bases to trimming and J lost 2 bases, with 13 bases between them. CDR1 and CDR2 from the germline V gene are SGHRS and YFSETQ. Here the CDR3 reads CASSLGAGTPTDTQYF. The CDR3 DNA is TGCGCCAGCAGCTTGGGCGCCGGGACACCCACAGATACGCAGTATTTT.

Only a few counts were recorded for this clonotype. The genes are TRBV29-1 and TRBJ2-5; 7 bases map to TRBD2. V lost 4 bases and J lost 5; bases outside the gene matches: 7. This CDR3 is built from 13 residues. Germline-derived CDR1 and CDR2 are SQVTM and ANQGSEA. The CDR3 nucleotides read TGCAGCGTTGTCGAGGGAGGGCTCGAGACCCAGTACTTC. This sequence encodes CSVVEGGLETQYF.

This chain joins TRBV4-1 and TRBJ2-7; D perhaps matches TRBD2 (5 bases). This CDR3 is 15 amino acids long. CDR1 MGHRA and CDR2 YSYEKL come from the germline V gene. V lost 2 bases and J lost 3, with 14 bases in between. CDR3 residues: CASSQISDRLYEQYF. CDR3 nucleotide sequence: TGCGCCAGCAGCCAAATTAGCGACCGACTCTACGAGCAGTACTTC.

A few counts support this clonotype. This chain links TRBV12-5 with TRBJ2-2; D is undetermined. The V and J ends lost 7 bases and 5 bases respectively, with 14 bases between them. This CDR3 is built from 14 residues. CDR1 and CDR2 from the germline V gene are LGHNT and FRNRAP. This chain's CDR3 is CASVGPTGTGELFF. The CDR3, as DNA: TGTGCTAGTGTCGGCCCAACGGGTACCGGGGAGCTGTTTTTT.